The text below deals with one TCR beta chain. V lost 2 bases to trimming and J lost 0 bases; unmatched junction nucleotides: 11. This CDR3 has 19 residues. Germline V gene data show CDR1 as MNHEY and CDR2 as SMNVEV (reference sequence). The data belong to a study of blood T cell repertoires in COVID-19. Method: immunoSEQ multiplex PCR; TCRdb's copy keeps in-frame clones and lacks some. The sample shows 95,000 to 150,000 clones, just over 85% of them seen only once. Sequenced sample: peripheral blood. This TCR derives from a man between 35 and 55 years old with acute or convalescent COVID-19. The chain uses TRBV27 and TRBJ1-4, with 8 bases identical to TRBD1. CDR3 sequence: CASSLLTPGQEATNEKLFF. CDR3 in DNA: TGTGCCAGCAGTTTACTCACCCCGGGACAGGAGGCAACTAATGAAAAACTGTTTTTT.